The 17 T cell receptor beta chains presented below share a single source sample, sequenced in a study of CD8 T cells in ankylosing spondylitis. For these receptors, no antigen is known. Study-level points and caveats: The study identified a TCR beta motif of eight highly homologous variants that appeared characteristic of ankylosing spondylitis blood.

From the 5' RACE reads, TCRdb called clonotypes with MiXCR, one entry per CDR3 protein. The sample contains fewer than 550,000 distinct CDR3 sequences, about 5% of which appear only once. The sample taken for sequencing was blood, either unsorted or a sorted T cell fraction (not recorded which). These TCRs come from a male donor with ankylosing spondylitis.

This clonotype was counted many times. The chain employs TRBV9 and TRBJ2-5; 7 nucleotides agree with TRBD2. The CDR3 covers 15 residues. Germline CDR1 SGDLS, CDR2 YYNGEE. Trimming removed 2 bases from V and 4 bases from J; junction bases left unmatched: 8. The CDR3 reads CASSVRGIAAETQYF. The CDR3 nucleotides read TGTGCCAGCAGCGTGCGGGGGATAGCGGCAGAGACCCAGTACTTC.

This clonotype has just a few counts. The CDR3 DNA sequence: TGTGCCACCAGTGACTACGGAGAGAGTCGGTACTTC. Protein sequence: CATSDYGESRYF. The rearrangement links TRBV24-1 to TRBJ2-7; no definite D call. Looked up from germline, CDR1 is KGHDR and CDR2 is SFDVKD. V was clipped by 4 bases and J by 12 bases, with 15 bases between them. The CDR3 has 12 residues.

This clonotype turned up a few times. The genes are TRBV5-5 and TRBJ2-3; D may correspond to TRBD1 or TRBD2 (5 bases each). The V end lost 1 base, the J end lost 5 bases, and 11 bases lay between the germline ends. Germline V gene data show CDR1 as SGHKS and CDR2 as YYEKEE (reference sequence). The CDR3 spans 14 residues. CDR3: CASSLRYGGDTQYF. CDR3 nucleotides: TGTGCCAGCAGCTTGAGGTATGGGGGAGATACGCAGTATTTT.

This clonotype was recorded many times. The chain couples TRBV7-9 to TRBJ2-1; D might be TRBD2 (7 bases). The CDR3 extends over 17 amino acids. V shed 5 bases and J shed 6 bases, with 23 bases lying between them. Per the germline V gene, CDR1 is SEHNR and CDR2 is FQNEAQ (reference sequence). In nucleotides, the CDR3 is TGTGCCAGCAGCCAGAAGAGGGAGGGACAATCTAGCAATGAGCAGTTCTTC. Protein product: CASSQKREGQSSNEQFF.

This clonotype was found many times. V gene TRBV6-4 combines with J gene TRBJ1-5; tentative D call: TRBD1 (5 bases). V shed 6 bases and J shed 5 bases, with 14 bases lying between them. The CDR3 totals 14 residues. CDR1 and CDR2 (germline): MRHNA, SNTAGT. CDR3 sequence reads: CASSPAGVHQPQHF. Written as DNA, the CDR3 is TGTGCCAGCAGCCCGGCGGGGGTGCATCAGCCCCAGCATTTT.

The chain joins TRBV4-1 to TRBJ2-1; 10 bases line up with TRBD2. The CDR3 is 15 residues long. Losses at the gene ends were 4 bases for V and 6 bases for J; bases not matched to a gene: 6. CDR1 is MGHRA and CDR2 is YSYEKL in the germline V gene. This CDR3 is CASSRASGRTNEQFF. The CDR3 bases are TGCGCCAGCAGCCGAGCTAGCGGGAGAACCAATGAGCAGTTCTTC.

This clonotype has ten or more counts. V is TRBV5-1 and J is TRBJ2-7; 8 nucleotides align to TRBD2. This CDR3 is built from 14 residues. Trimming took 3 bases from V and 2 from J; bases not matched to a gene: 4. Germline V gene sequence: CDR1 SGHRS, CDR2 YFSETQ. CDR3: CASSSFSGAYEQYF. The DNA of the CDR3 is TGCGCCAGCAGCTCATTTAGCGGGGCCTACGAGCAGTACTTC.

This clonotype was counted ten times or more. The CDR3 spells CASSPWGVRSPLHF. CDR3 in DNA: TGTGCCAGCAGCCCATGGGGGGTGAGGTCACCCCTCCACTTT. The chain uses TRBV7-2 and TRBJ1-6; a weak D match, TRBD1 (5 bases). The V gene lost 5 bases and the J gene lost 10 bases, with 15 bases spanning the gap. The CDR3 extends over 14 amino acids. Per germline, CDR1 SGHTA and CDR2 FQGNSA.

The table lists this clonotype with many counts. CDR3: CASSETGHTEAFF. The CDR3 DNA follows: TGCGCCAGCAGCGAGACAGGGCACACTGAAGCTTTCTTT. The V gene is TRBV5-1, the J gene TRBJ1-1; 7 bases line up with TRBD1. Germline-derived CDR1 and CDR2 are SGHRS and YFSETQ. V was pared by 4 bases and J by 3 bases, with 3 bases of the junction left unmatched. This CDR3 comprises 13 residues. The complete variable domain, with remaining parts taken from reference TRBV5-1 and TRBJ1-1, reads KAGVTQTPRYLIKTRGQQVTLSCSPISGHRSVSWYQQTPGQGLQFLFEYFSETQRNKGNFPGRFSGRQFSNSRSEMNVSTLELGDSALYLCASSETGHTEAFFGQGTRLTVV.

Ten or more counts support this clonotype. This sequence joins TRBV6-1 and TRBJ2-2; possible D gene TRBD2, 5 bases. Trimming removed 4 bases at V and 5 bases at J, with 11 bases between. The CDR3 covers 14 residues. Germline CDR1 MNHNS, CDR2 SASEGT. CDR3 bases: TGTGCCAGCAGTGGTAACGGGGTTACCGGGGAGCTGTTTTTT. Its protein product is CASSGNGVTGELFF.

This clonotype was counted at least ten times. This chain joins TRBV3-1 and TRBJ1-1; D not resolved. Looked up from germline, CDR1 is LGHDT and CDR2 is YNNKEL (reference sequence). This CDR3 has 13 amino acids. Trimming took off 8 bases at V and 10 bases at J, with 20 bases between the two ends. The CDR3 is CASGYQTGLGAFF. The DNA of the CDR3 is TGTGCCAGCGGATATCAAACCGGACTGGGAGCTTTCTTT. The full variable domain, completed using reference TRBV3-1 and TRBJ1-1, is DTAVSQTPKYLVTQMGNDKSIKCEQNLGHDTMYWYKQDSKKFLKIMFSYNNKELIINETVPNRFSPKSPDKAHLNLHINSLELGDSAVYFCASGYQTGLGAFFGQGTRLTVV.

This clonotype was detected many times. The V gene is TRBV2, the J gene TRBJ1-1, with D uncertain. V was shortened by 1 base and J by 13 bases, with 13 bases between the two germline ends. Germline lookup yields CDR1 SNHLY and CDR2 FYNNEI. This CDR3 comprises 12 residues. The CDR3 reads CASSEVPGFVFF. The CDR3, as DNA: TGTGCCAGCAGTGAAGTACCCGGGTTTGTTTTCTTT.

This clonotype was recorded at least ten times. This sequence joins TRBV3-1 and TRBJ2-1, with D possibly being TRBD2 (5 bases). Trimming removed 3 bases at V and 3 bases at J, with 6 bases between. Germline-derived CDR1 and CDR2 are LGHDT and YNNKEL (reference sequence). The CDR3 loop spans 13 amino acids. The CDR3 DNA is TGTGCCAGCAGCCACGGGGTCTACAATGAGCAGTTCTTC. Residues: CASSHGVYNEQFF.

In its sample, this clonotype was seen many times. The chain uses TRBV20-1 and TRBJ2-3; the match to TRBD2 covers 11 bases. The CDR3 consists of 16 residues. Per the germline V gene, CDR1 is DFQATT and CDR2 is SNEGSKA (reference sequence). V dropped 0 bases and J dropped 3; count of bases not matched to a gene: 5. The CDR3 is CSARELLAGETDTQYF. Written as DNA, the CDR3 is TGCAGTGCTAGAGAGTTACTAGCGGGAGAGACAGATACGCAGTATTTT.

This clonotype occurred many times. The J gene is TRBJ1-5, the V gene TRBV24-1, with D uncertain. The CDR3 is made up of 12 amino acids. Per germline, CDR1 KGHDR and CDR2 SFDVKD. V dropped 7 bases and J dropped 12 bases, with 15 bases sitting between them. CDR3 DNA: TGTGCCACCAGCGAGTACGGCAAGGGCCAGCATTTT. Translating it yields CATSEYGKGQHF.

This clonotype was seen repeatedly, ten times or more. The rearrangement joins TRBV20-1 to TRBJ2-3; a possible D gene is TRBD2 (6 bases). CDR1 is DFQATT, CDR2 SNEGSKA, per germline (reference sequence). The CDR3 length is 12 residues. DNA of the CDR3: TGCAGCGGAGGGCGGGCAGGGGATACGCAGTATTTT. This codes for CSGGRAGDTQYF.

Only a few counts were recorded for this clonotype. The rearrangement links TRBV20-1 to TRBJ2-7; TRBD2 agrees at 8 bases. Trimming took 5 bases from V and 1 from J; bases not matched to a gene: 1. CDR3 length equals 12 residues. Germline lookup yields CDR1 DFQATT and CDR2 SNEGSKA (reference sequence). CDR3 sequence reads: CSAVAGSYEQYF. The CDR3 DNA follows: TGCAGTGCTGTAGCGGGATCCTACGAGCAGTACTTC.